This is a list of T cell receptor beta chains from one sample in a study of beta chain features in type 1 diabetes. Sequencing used immunoSEQ multiplex PCR; TCRdb keeps in-frame clones, though not all of them. The profile shows about 650,000 clones, over 10% of them singletons. The source material was naive CD4+ T cells from blood. Source of these receptors: a man aged 25-45 years with type 1 diabetes. Both conserved end residues are part of each CDR3. A D gene is named only where the DNA matches it firmly. Expanded clones get a size class; other rows say once, few or many, or leave the size out.

v_call: TRBV25-1
j_call: TRBJ2-1
clone_size: few
d_call: TRBD2
cdr3_nt: TGTGCCAGCAGTTCCCCGGGACTAGTAAATGAGCAGTTCTTC
cdr3_aa: CASSSPGLVNEQFF

v_call: TRBV6-5
j_call: TRBJ2-7
clone_size: NA
d_call: TRBD1
cdr3_nt: TGTGCCAGCAGTTCGGCCGGGACAGCATCCTACGAGCAGTACTTC
cdr3_aa: CASSSAGTASYEQYF

v_call: TRBV7-2
j_call: TRBJ1-2
clone_size: few
d_call: NA
cdr3_nt: TGTGCCAGCAGCTTAGACCGGTTACAGGGAAACTATGGCTACACCTTC
cdr3_aa: CASSLDRLQGNYGYTF

v_call: TRBV30
j_call: TRBJ1-5
clone_size: NA
d_call: NA
cdr3_nt: TGTGCCTGGAGTGACAGGGTCGGGCCCCAGCATTTT
cdr3_aa: CAWSDRVGPQHF

v_call: TRBV5-8
j_call: TRBJ1-1
clone_size: few
d_call: NA
cdr3_nt: TGTGCCAGCAGCTTGACAGGGCGCACTGAAGCTTTCTTT
cdr3_aa: CASSLTGRTEAFF

v_call: TRBV10-2
j_call: TRBJ2-1
clone_size: NA
d_call: NA
cdr3_nt: TGCGCCAGCAGTGATAGGGTTAATGAGCAGTTCTTC
cdr3_aa: CASSDRVNEQFF

v_call: TRBV9
j_call: TRBJ2-1
clone_size: few
d_call: TRBD2
cdr3_nt: TGTGCCAGCAGCCTCAGCGGGGGTTCCTACAATGAGCAGTTCTTC
cdr3_aa: CASSLSGGSYNEQFF

v_call: TRBV7-2
j_call: TRBJ1-2
clone_size: NA
d_call: NA
cdr3_nt: TGTGCCAGCAGCTTAGGCAACTATGGCTACACCTTC
cdr3_aa: CASSLGNYGYTF

v_call: TRBV5-1
j_call: TRBJ1-2
clone_size: NA
d_call: NA
cdr3_nt: TGCGCCAGCAGCTTGGAACGGGATCTATATGGCTACACCTTC
cdr3_aa: CASSLERDLYGYTF

v_call: TRBV6-1
j_call: TRBJ2-3
clone_size: NA
d_call: NA
cdr3_nt: TGTGCCAGCAGTGTATCGGGGGGCCCAGATACGCAGTATTTT
cdr3_aa: CASSVSGGPDTQYF

v_call: TRBV5-4
j_call: TRBJ2-7
clone_size: few
d_call: NA
cdr3_nt: TGTGCCAGCAGCTTGCTTAAGGGCAGCGACAGGTCCTACGAGCAGTACTTC
cdr3_aa: CASSLLKGSDRSYEQYF

v_call: TRBV30
j_call: TRBJ1-5
clone_size: NA
d_call: NA
cdr3_nt: TGTGCCTGGAACAGGCTTAGCAATCAGCCCCAGCATTTT
cdr3_aa: CAWNRLSNQPQHF

v_call: TRBV28
j_call: TRBJ2-1
clone_size: NA
d_call: NA
cdr3_nt: TGTGCCAGCAGACCATCCTACAATGAGCAGTTCTTC
cdr3_aa: CASRPSYNEQFF

v_call: TRBV6-6
j_call: TRBJ2-3
clone_size: few
d_call: NA
cdr3_nt: TGTGCCAGCAGTTACAAACGCACAGATACGCAGTATTTT
cdr3_aa: CASSYKRTDTQYF

v_call: TRBV9
j_call: TRBJ2-3
clone_size: NA
d_call: NA
cdr3_nt: TGTGCCAGCAGCCAGCATCTAGACCTTGAATCCCATACGCAGTATTTT
cdr3_aa: CASSQHLDLESHTQYF

v_call: TRBV7-9
j_call: TRBJ1-5
clone_size: NA
d_call: NA
cdr3_nt: TGTGCCAGCACGCTTGGGGGTGGCAATCAGCCCCAGCATTTT
cdr3_aa: CASTLGGGNQPQHF

v_call: TRBV6-5
j_call: TRBJ2-3
clone_size: NA
d_call: NA
cdr3_nt: TGTGCCAGCAGTTACTCGTTTGGGCAGGCTATGCAGTATTTT
cdr3_aa: CASSYSFGQAMQYF